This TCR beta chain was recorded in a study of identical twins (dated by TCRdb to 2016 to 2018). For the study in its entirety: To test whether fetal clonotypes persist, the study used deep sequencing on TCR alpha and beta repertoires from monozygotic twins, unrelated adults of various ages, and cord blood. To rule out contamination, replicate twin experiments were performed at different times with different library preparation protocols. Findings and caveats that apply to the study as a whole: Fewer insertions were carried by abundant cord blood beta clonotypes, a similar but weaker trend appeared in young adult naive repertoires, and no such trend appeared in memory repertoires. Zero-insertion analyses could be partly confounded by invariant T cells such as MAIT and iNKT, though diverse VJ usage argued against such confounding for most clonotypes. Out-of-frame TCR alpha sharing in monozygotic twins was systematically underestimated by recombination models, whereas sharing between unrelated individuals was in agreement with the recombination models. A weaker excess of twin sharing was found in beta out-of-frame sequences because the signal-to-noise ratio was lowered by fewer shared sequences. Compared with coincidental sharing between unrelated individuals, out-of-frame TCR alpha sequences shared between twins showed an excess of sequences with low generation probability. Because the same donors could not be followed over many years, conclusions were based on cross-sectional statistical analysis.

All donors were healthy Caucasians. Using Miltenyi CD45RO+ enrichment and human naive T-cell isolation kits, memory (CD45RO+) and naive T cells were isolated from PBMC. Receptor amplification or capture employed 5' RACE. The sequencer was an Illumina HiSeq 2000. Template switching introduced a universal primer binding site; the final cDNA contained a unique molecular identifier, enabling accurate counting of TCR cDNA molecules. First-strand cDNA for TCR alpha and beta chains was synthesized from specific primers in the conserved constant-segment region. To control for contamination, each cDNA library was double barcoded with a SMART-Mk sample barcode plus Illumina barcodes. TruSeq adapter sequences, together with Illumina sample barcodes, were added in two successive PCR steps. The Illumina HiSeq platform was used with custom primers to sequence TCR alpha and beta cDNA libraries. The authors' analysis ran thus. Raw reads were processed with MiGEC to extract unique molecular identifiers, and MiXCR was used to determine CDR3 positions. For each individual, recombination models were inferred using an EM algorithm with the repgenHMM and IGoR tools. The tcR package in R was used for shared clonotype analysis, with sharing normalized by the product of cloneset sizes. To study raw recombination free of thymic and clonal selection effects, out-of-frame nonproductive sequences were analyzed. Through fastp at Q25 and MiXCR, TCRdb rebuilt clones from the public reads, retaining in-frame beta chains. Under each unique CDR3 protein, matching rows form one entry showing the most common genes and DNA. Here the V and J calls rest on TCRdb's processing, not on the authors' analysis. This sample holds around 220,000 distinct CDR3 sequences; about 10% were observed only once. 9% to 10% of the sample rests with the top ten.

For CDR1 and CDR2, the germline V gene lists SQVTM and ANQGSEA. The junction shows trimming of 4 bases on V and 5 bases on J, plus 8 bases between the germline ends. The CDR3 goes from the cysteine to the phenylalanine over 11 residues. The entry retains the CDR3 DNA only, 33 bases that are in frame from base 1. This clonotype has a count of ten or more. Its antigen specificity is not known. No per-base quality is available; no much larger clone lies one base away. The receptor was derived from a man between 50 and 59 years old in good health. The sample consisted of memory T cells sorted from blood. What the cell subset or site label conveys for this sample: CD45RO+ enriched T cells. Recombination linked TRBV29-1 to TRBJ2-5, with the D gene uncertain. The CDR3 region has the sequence CSVVLLETQYF. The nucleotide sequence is TGCAGCGTTGTTTTATTGGAGACCCAGTACTTC.